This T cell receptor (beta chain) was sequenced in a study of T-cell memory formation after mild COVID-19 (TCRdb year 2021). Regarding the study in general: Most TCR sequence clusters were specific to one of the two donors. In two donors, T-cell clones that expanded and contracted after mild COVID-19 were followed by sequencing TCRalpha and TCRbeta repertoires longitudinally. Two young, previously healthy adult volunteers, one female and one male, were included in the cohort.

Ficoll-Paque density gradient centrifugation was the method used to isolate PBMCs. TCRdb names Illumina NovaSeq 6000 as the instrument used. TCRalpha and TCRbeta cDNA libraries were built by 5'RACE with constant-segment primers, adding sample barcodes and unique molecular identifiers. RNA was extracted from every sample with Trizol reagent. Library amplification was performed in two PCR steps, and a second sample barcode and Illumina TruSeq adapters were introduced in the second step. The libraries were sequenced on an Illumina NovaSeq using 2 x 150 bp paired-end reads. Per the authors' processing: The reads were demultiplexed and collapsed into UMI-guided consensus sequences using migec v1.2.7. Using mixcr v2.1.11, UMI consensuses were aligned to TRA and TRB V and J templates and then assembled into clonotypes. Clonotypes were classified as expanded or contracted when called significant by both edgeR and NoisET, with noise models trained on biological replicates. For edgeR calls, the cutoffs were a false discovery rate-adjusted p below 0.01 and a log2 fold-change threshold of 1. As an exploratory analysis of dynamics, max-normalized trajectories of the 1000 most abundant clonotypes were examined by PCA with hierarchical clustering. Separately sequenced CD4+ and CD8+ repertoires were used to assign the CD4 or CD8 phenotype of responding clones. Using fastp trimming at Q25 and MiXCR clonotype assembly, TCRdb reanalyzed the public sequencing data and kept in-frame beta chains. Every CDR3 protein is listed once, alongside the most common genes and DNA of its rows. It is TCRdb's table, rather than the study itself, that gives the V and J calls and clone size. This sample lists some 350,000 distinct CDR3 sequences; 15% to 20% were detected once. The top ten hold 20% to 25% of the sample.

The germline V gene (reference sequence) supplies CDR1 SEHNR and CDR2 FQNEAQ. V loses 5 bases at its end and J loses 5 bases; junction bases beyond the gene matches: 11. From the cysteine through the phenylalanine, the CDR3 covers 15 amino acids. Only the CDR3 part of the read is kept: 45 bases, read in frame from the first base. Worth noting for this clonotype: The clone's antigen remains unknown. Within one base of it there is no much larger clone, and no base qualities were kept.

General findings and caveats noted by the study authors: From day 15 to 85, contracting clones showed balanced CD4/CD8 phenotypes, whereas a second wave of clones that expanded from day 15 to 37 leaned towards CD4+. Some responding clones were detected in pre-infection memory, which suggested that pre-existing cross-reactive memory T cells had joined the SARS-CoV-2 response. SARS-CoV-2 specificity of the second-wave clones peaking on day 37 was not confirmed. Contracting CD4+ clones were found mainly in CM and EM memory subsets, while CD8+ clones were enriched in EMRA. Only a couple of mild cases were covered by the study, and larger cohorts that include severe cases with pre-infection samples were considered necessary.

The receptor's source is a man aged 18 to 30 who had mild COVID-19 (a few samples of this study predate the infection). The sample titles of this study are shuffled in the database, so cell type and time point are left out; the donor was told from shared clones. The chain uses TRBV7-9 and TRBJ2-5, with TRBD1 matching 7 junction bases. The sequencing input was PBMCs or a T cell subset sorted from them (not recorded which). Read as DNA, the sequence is TGTGCCAGCAGCCAATCGAGGGGGCCGCGGGAGACCCAGTACTTC. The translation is CASSQSRGPRETQYF.